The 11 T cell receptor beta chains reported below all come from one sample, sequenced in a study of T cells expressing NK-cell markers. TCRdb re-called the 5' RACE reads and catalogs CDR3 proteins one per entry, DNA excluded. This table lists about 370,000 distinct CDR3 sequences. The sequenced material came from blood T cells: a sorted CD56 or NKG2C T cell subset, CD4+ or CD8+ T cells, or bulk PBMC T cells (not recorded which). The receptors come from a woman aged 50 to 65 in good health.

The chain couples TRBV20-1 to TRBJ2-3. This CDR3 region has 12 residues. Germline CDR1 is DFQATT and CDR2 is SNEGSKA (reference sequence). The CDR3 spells CSARDLSSTQYF.

The CDR3: CATSDPPPLETQYF. The chain combines TRBV24-1 with TRBJ2-5; the D call from TCRdb, TRBD1, cannot be confirmed without DNA. CDR3 size: 14 residues. Germline CDR1 reads KGHDR; CDR2 reads SFDVKD.

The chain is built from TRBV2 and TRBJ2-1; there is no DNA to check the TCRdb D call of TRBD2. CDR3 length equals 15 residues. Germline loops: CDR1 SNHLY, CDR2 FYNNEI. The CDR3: CARTEGASGSNEQFF.

CDR3: CSASIGGGKSYEQYF. This chain connects TRBV20-1 to TRBJ2-7; absent DNA, TCRdb's TRBD1 call cannot be checked. CDR1 is DFQATT, CDR2 SNEGSKA, per germline (reference sequence). The CDR3 is made up of 15 amino acids.

The CDR3 region is CASSQTGDWGYTF. The rearrangement links TRBV5-4 to TRBJ1-2; the TCRdb D gene call, TRBD1, has no DNA to confirm it. The CDR3 is 13 residues long. Germline assignment: CDR1 SGHNT and CDR2 YYREEE (reference sequence).

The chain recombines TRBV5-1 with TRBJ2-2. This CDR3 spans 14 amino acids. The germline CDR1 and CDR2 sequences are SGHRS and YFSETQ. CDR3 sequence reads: CASTNGVNTGELFF.

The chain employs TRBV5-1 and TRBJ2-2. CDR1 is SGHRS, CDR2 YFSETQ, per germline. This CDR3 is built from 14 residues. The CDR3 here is CASSWDRNTGELFF.

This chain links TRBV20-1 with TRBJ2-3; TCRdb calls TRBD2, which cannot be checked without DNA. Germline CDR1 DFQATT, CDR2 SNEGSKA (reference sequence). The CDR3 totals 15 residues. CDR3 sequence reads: CSARDRAGGGDTQYF.

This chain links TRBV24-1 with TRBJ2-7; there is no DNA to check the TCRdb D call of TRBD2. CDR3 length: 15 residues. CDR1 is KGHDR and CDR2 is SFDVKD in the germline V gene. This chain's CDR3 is CATSDFRDGSYEQYF.

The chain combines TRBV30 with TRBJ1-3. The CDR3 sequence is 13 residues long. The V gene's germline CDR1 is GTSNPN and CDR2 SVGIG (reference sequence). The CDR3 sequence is CASERVSGNTIYF.

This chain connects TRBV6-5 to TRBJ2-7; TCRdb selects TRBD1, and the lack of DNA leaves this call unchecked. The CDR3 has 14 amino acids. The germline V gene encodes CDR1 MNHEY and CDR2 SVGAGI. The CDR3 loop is CASSPRGGKYEQYF.